The present TCR beta chain was sequenced within a study of Ad26.COV2.S vaccination and SARS-CoV-2 variants (dated by TCRdb to the early 2020s). About the study as a whole: Vaccine-arm donors came from COV1001, a multicentre, randomized, double-blind, placebo-controlled phase I-IIa trial of Ad26.COV2.S in healthy adults. Ad26.COV2.S was administered intramuscularly at a dose of 5x10^10 or 1x10^11 viral particles, either as one shot or as two shots given 56 days apart. Sequencing of the TCRbeta repertoire served to evaluate the specificity and breadth of SARS-CoV-2-reactive T cell receptors following Ad26.COV2.S vaccination. A total of 32 samples were included in the TCR-sequenced set, comprising roughly 19 Ad26.COV2.S vaccine recipients, 5 placebo recipients and 8 SARS-CoV-2 convalescent individuals. Trial participants were randomized into five groups of five, in which low-dose or high-dose Ad26.COV2.S was given once or twice, or placebo was given on both occasions. Blinding of investigators to trial group allocation was maintained during experiments and outcome assessment.

TCRbeta CDR3 regions were sequenced with the immunoSEQ Assay. After extraction, genomic DNA underwent amplification by bias-controlled multiplex PCR, followed by high-throughput sequencing. In the original analysis: To quantify the absolute abundance of every unique TCRbeta CDR3 region, sequences were collapsed and filtered. Usable DNA was measured by amplifying reference genes present in all nucleated cells, and TCRbeta template counts were normalized to that usable DNA to estimate T cell fraction. Repertoire TCRs were annotated as SARS-CoV-2-specific when V gene, CDR3 amino acid sequence and J gene were exactly matched to a known reactive TCR set. The reference SARS-CoV-2 TCR set was derived from MIRA and filtered for enrichment in COVID-19-positive ImmuneCODE repertoires, a step that removed public or cross-reactive TCRs. Using the MIRA antigens, annotated TCRs were further analysed by specific ORF or by position within an ORF. Breadth was defined as annotated unique rearrangements over total unique productive rearrangements; depth was the summed frequency of those rearrangements. Group comparisons of TCR breadth used two-sided Wilcoxon rank-sum tests. TCRdb re-hosts the immuneACCESS table, in-frame sequences only. Its copies lack some clones; in the studies checked, an unresolved V gene accounts for under half of them, and the cause for the rest is not known. From that table come the V and J calls and clone size; the DNA was used to work out D and trimming. Recorded for this sample are about 400,000 clones; around four fifths of them occurred a single time. The leading ten clones occupy nearly 7.5% of the sample.

With regard to this clone: No cognate antigen has been identified for it. Base qualities are not recorded, but no much larger clone differs from it by a single base.

The investigation overall reported the following: According to the authors, total T cell responses may have been underestimated by the TCR breadth and depth analyses. The study was not powered to compare responses between vaccine doses or regimens. After vaccination, substantial breadth of spike-specific CD8+ and CD4+ T cell responses was reported. Vaccine and placebo recipients had comparable non-spike TCR breadth, which fits with the vaccine containing only spike. Ad26.COV2.S recipients had higher spike-specific TCR breadth than placebo recipients (P = 0.0014).

The CDR3 starts with the cysteine, ends with the phenylalanine, and has 13 residues. CDR3 DNA only is kept here, 39 bases in frame from base 1. The germline V gene gives CDR1 as SGHRS and CDR2 as YFSETQ. V gives up 2 bases and J gives up 5 bases, and the segment between their germline ends measures 10 bases. According to the study, the label for this sample's treatment or condition signals: approximately 18 received Ad26.COV2.S at low or high dose, single or two shots; roughly 5 received placebo; per-sample allocation not given. Repertoires of vaccine and placebo recipients were sequenced from samples taken on day 63 after the first injection. Between 29 July and 7 August 2020, Cohort 1b enrolled fewer than 30 adults aged 18-55 years at one site in Boston, USA. As a vaccine, Ad26.COV2.S was a replication-incompetent adenovirus type 26 vector that expressed a prefusion-stabilized SARS-CoV-2 spike protein derived from the original Wuhan strain.

The source is a person between 18 and 65 years old who received the Ad26.COV2.S COVID-19 vaccine or a placebo. The chain was built from TRBV5-1 and TRBJ1-1; there is no confident call for the D gene. The material was peripheral blood, obtained in a trial of Ad26.COV2.S vaccine versus placebo. The DNA sequence is as follows: TGCGCCAGCAGCTTACAGACCAGGACTGAAGCTTTCTTT. This codes for CASSLQTRTEAFF.